This TCR beta chain originates from a study of blood T cell repertoires in COVID-19. As for the study in general: Specimens from acute and convalescent COVID-19 originated in the United States, Italy and Spain. T cells, B-cell-depleted T cells, or PBMCs provided the cDNA or gDNA that served as material.

In the source study's methods: Reference gene primer amplification yielded estimated nucleated cell counts. This table comes from immunoSEQ multiplex PCR, and its TCRdb copy is limited to in-frame clones, with some not included. V and J calls and clone size are those listed in that table; D and trimming were worked out from the DNA. The sample has around 340,000 clones; around 83% are singletons. The CDR3 has 17 amino acids. The V gene end was trimmed by 6 bases and the J gene end by 2 bases; junction bases not matched to a gene: 9. CDR1 and CDR2 (germline): MNHEY, SMNVEV (reference sequence). Sequenced sample: peripheral blood. The genes are TRBV27 and TRBJ1-5; 11 bases align to TRBD1. The source is a man younger than 45 with active or convalescent COVID-19. The CDR3 loop is CASSSDRGPNRNQPQHF. The CDR3 DNA reads TGTGCCAGCAGCTCGGACAGGGGGCCTAATCGCAATCAGCCCCAGCATTTT.